This T cell receptor beta chain was sequenced during a study of T-cell reconstitution after alpha-beta-depleted transplantation in children. Library preparation (for TCRbeta) was performed with unique molecular identifiers. TCRdb independently ran MiXCR on the PCR reads; one entry per CDR3 protein. The sample lists 640,000 or so distinct CDR3 sequences; 16% were seen once. In germline, CDR1 is WNHNN, CDR2 SYGVQD (reference sequence). This CDR3 spans 15 amino acids. The V end was cut by 0 bases, the J end by 2 bases, with 9 bases between. This clonotype has a handful of counts. The origin of this receptor is a human donor who donated a stem cell graft to a child with acute myeloid leukemia. V gene TRBV10-1 combines with J gene TRBJ2-3; no definite D call. The sequences come from PBMCs from the stem cell graft donor, collected from the stem cell graft. The CDR3 DNA is TGCGCCAGCAGTGAGTCGGGCCGCTCCACAGATACGCAGTATTTT. This translates into CASSESGRSTDTQYF.